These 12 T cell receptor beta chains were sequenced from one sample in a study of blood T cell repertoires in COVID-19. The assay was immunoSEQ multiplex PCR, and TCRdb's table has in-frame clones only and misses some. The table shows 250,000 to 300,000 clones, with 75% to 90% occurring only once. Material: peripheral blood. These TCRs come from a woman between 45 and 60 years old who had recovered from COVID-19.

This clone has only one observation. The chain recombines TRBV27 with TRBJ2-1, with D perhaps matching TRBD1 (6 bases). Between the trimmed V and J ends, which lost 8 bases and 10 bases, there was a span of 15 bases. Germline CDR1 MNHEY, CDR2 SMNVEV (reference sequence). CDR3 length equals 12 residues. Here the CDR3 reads CASLGAGREQFF. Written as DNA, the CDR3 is TGTGCCAGCCTGGGGGCGGGCAGGGAGCAGTTCTTC.

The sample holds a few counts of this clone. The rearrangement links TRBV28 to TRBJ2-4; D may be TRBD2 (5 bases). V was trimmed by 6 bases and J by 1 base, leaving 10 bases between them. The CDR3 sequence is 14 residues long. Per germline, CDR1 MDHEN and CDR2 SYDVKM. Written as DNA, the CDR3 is TGTGCCAGCAGGGGCGGGCCGGCCAAAAACATTCAGTACTTC. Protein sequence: CASRGGPAKNIQYF.

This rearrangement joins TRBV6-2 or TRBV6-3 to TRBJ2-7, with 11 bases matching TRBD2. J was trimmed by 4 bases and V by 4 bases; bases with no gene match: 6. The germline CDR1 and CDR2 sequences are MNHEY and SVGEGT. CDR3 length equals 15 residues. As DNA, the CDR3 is TGTGCCAGCAGTTGGGGACTAGCGGCTCCATACGAGCAGTACTTC. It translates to CASSWGLAAPYEQYF.

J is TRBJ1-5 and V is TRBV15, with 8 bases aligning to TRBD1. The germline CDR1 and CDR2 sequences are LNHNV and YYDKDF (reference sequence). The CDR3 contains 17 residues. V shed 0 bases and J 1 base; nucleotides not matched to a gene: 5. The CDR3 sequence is CATSRELTGGSNQPQHF. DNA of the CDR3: TGTGCCACCAGCAGAGAATTAACAGGGGGAAGCAATCAGCCCCAGCATTTT.

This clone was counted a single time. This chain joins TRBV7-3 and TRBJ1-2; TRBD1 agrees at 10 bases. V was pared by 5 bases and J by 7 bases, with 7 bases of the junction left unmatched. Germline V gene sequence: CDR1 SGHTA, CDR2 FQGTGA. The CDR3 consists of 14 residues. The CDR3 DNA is TGTGCCAGCAGCCCGAGGGACAGGGGAAGTGGCTACACCTTC. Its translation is CASSPRDRGSGYTF.

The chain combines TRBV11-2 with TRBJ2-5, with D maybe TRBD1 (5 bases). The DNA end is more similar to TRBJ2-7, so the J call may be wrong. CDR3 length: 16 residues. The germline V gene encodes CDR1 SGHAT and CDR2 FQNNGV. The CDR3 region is CASSLDIREGAYEQYF. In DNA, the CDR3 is TGTGCCAGCAGCTTAGACATCAGGGAAGGGGCCTACGAGCAGTACTTC.

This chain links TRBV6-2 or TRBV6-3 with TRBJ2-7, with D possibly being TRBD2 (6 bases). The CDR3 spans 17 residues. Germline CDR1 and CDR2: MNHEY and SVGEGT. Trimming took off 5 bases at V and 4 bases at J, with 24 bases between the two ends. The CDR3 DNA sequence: TGTGCCAGCAGTCACCACCTGGGTAGCGGAGGGGCTTACGAGCAGTACTTC. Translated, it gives CASSHHLGSGGAYEQYF.

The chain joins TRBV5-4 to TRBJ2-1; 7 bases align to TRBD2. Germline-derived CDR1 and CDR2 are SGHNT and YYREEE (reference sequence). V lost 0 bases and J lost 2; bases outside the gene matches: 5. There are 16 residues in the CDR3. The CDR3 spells CASSLAPLAAYNEQFF. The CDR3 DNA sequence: TGTGCCAGCAGCTTGGCCCCCCTAGCGGCCTACAATGAGCAGTTCTTC. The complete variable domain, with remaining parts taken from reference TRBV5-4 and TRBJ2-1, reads ETGVTQSPTHLIKTRGQQVTLRCSSQSGHNTVSWYQQALGQGPQFIFQYYREEENGRGNFPPRFSGLQFPNYSSELNVNALELDDSALYLCASSLAPLAAYNEQFFGPGTRLTVL.

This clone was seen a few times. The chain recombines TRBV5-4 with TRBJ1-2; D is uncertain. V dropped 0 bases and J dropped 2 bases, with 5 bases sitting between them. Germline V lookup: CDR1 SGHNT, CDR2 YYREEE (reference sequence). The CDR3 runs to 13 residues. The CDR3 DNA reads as TGTGCCAGCAGCTTGGCGGGAAACTATGGCTACACCTTC. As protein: CASSLAGNYGYTF.

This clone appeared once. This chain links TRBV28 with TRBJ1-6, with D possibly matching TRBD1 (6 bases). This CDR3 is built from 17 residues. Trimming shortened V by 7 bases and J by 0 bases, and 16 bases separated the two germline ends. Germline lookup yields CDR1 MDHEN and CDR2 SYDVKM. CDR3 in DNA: TGTGCCAGCAAGAAGGGGAGGGGGAGCTCCTATAATTCACCCCTCCACTTT. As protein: CASKKGRGSSYNSPLHF. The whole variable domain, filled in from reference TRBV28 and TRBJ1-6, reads DVKVTQSSRYLVKRTGEKVFLECVQDMDHENMFWYRQDPGLGLRLIYFSYDVKMKEKGDIPEGYSVSREKKERFSLILESASTNQTSMYLCASKKGRGSSYNSPLHFGNGTRLTVT.

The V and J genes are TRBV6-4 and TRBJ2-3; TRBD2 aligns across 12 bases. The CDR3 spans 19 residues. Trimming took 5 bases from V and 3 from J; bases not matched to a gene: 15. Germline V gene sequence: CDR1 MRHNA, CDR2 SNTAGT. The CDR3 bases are TGTGCCAGCAGTCCCCGCAGACTAGCGGGAGTATGGAGAACAGATACGCAGTATTTT. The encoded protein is CASSPRRLAGVWRTDTQYF.

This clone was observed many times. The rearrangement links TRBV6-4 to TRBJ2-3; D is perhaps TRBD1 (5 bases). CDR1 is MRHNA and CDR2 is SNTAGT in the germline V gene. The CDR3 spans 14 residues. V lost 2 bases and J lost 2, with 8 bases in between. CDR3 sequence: CASSDGAHTDTQYF. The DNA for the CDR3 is TGTGCCAGCAGTGACGGGGCACACACAGATACGCAGTATTTT.